The clone carrying this T cell receptor beta chain occurred once. Its target is not known. PCR amplification relied on 60 Vbeta primers (plus 13 Jbeta primers). Using immunoSEQ multiplex PCR, the repertoire was profiled, and TCRdb retains in-frame clones only, with some absent. The repertoire holds about 200,000 clones, around 85% seen once, with more than 1.5% in the top ten. This entry belongs to a study of cytomegalovirus exposure and HLA in healthy donors. Study-level points and caveats: When analyzed later, a missense DCLRE1C variant was found to be linked to TCR beta V- and J-gene trimming.

CDR1 is SNHLY, CDR2 FYNNEI, per germline. With 7 bases clipped from V and 4 bases from J, the junction kept 3 bases outside the gene matches. CDR3 length equals 12 residues. The J gene is TRBJ1-2, the V gene TRBV2, with 7 bases fitting TRBD1. Sequencing was carried out using PBMCs. This clonotype was obtained from a man aged 18 to 35 in good health and CMV-seronegative. The DNA of the CDR3 is TGTGCCAGCACCGACAGGGCCTATGGCTACACCTTC. As protein: CASTDRAYGYTF. The complete variable domain, with remaining parts taken from reference TRBV2 and TRBJ1-2, reads EPEVTQTPSHQVTQMGQEVILRCVPISNHLYFYWYRQILGQKVEFLVSFYNNEISEKSEIFDDQFSVERPDGSNFTLKIRSTKLEDSAMYFCASTDRAYGYTFGSGTRLTVV.